The source of this TCR beta chain is a study of T-cell memory formation after mild COVID-19 (dated by TCRdb to about 2021). Concerning the study at large: TCR sequence clusters from the two donors were found to be largely donor specific. The cohort was made up of two young adult volunteers, one female and one male, who were previously healthy. In a couple of donors, T-cell clones that expanded and contracted after mild COVID-19 were followed by sequencing TCRalpha and TCRbeta repertoires longitudinally.

CDR1 and CDR2 are read off the germline V gene (reference sequence) as MNHEY and SMNVEV. The CDR3 measures 17 amino acids from cysteine to phenylalanine. The CDR3 DNA has 51 bases and is translated from base 1. After removal of 8 bases from V and 2 bases from J, the junction retains 13 bases not matched to a gene. Sequencing was carried out with an Illumina NovaSeq 6000. TCRalpha and TCRbeta cDNA libraries were constructed by 5'RACE with constant-segment primers, with sample barcodes and unique molecular identifiers being introduced. Trizol reagent was used to extract RNA from every sample. Libraries were amplified in two PCR steps, with a second sample barcode and Illumina TruSeq adapters added in the second step. Sequencing of libraries was performed on an Illumina NovaSeq with 2 x 150 bp paired-end reads. Under the source paper's analysis protocol: Demultiplexing of reads and collapsing into UMI-guided consensus sequences were performed with migec v1.2.7. Using mixcr v2.1.11, UMI consensuses were aligned to TRA and TRB V and J templates and then assembled into clonotypes. Clonotypes were classified as expanded or contracted when called significant by both edgeR and NoisET, with noise models trained on biological replicates. For edgeR calls, the cutoffs were a false discovery rate-adjusted p below 0.01 and a log2 fold-change threshold of 1. As an exploratory analysis of dynamics, max-normalized trajectories of the 1000 most abundant clonotypes were examined with PCA combined with hierarchical clustering. Each responding clone was given a CD4 or CD8 phenotype based on the CD4+ and CD8+ repertoires, which had been sequenced separately. TCRdb redid the processing of the public reads, applying fastp at Q25 and MiXCR, and retained in-frame beta chains. Rows with one shared CDR3 protein collapse into an entry with the most common genes and DNA. TCRdb's processing, not the authors' own work, is the source of the V and J calls. The sample table shows approximately 490,000 distinct CDR3 sequences, and about a fifth are seen once. The ten largest make up roughly an eighth of the sample.

Ficoll-Paque density gradient centrifugation was the method used to isolate PBMCs. This clonotype was recorded a few times. The antigen it recognizes is unknown. Per-base qualities were not stored, and no clone one base away is much larger. Findings and caveats that apply to the study as a whole: Some responding clones were found in pre-infection memory, which suggests that pre-existing cross-reactive memory T cells took part in the SARS-CoV-2 response. From day 15 to 85, contracting clones showed balanced CD4/CD8 phenotypes, whereas a second wave of clones that expanded from day 15 to 37 leaned towards CD4+. Whether the second-wave clones peaking on day 37 were SARS-CoV-2 specific was not confirmed. Contracting CD4+ clones appeared mostly in the CM and EM memory subsets, whereas CD8+ clones were enriched in EMRA. The study covered only a couple of mild cases, and larger cohorts including severe cases with pre-infection samples were considered necessary.

This sequence originates from an adult woman who had mild COVID-19 (a few samples of this study predate the infection). The sample titles of this study are shuffled in the database, so cell type and time point are left out; the donor was told from shared clones. The chain joins TRBV27 to TRBJ2-7; a stretch of 12 junction bases matches TRBD2. Sequencing used PBMCs or a T cell subset sorted from them (not recorded which). The CDR3 corresponds to CASRSPLTSGRTYEQYF. The sequenced DNA is TGTGCCAGCCGGTCGCCTCTGACTAGCGGGAGAACCTACGAGCAGTACTTC.